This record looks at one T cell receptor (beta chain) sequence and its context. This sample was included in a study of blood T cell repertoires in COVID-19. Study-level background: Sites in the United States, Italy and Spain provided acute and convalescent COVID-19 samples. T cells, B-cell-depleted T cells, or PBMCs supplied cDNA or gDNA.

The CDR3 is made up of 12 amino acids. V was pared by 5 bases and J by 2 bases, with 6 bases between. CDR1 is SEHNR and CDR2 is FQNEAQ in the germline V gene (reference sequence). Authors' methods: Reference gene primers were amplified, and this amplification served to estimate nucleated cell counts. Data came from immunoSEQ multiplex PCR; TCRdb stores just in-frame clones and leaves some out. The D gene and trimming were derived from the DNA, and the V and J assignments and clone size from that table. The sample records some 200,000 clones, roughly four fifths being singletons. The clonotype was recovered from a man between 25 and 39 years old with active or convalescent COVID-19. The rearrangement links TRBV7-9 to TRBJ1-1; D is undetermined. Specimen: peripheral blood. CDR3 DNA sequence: TGTGCCAGCAGCCCCCCTAACACTGAAGCTTTCTTT. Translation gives CASSPPNTEAFF.